Detailed here is one T cell receptor beta chain. The germline V and J ends were trimmed by 2 bases and 5 bases, with 10 bases remaining between them. Germline assignment: CDR1 GTSNPN and CDR2 SVGIG (reference sequence). The CDR3 extends over 13 amino acids. This sample stems from a study of blood T cell repertoires in COVID-19. As originally analysed: Amplified reference gene primers provided the basis for estimating nucleated cell counts. Measured with immunoSEQ multiplex PCR; TCRdb has only the in-frame clones, and not every one. The V and J calls and the clone size are those of that table, but D and trimming were determined from the DNA. The sample includes 40,000 to 55,000 clones, around nine tenths of them seen just once.

The rearrangement joins TRBV30 to TRBJ1-5; D is unclear. Sequenced input: peripheral blood. The TCR sequence derives from a human donor in a cohort sampled during active COVID-19. The CDR3 bases are TGTGCCTGGAGTCGGCAGAGGGATCAGCCCCAGCATTTT. This codes for CAWSRQRDQPQHF.